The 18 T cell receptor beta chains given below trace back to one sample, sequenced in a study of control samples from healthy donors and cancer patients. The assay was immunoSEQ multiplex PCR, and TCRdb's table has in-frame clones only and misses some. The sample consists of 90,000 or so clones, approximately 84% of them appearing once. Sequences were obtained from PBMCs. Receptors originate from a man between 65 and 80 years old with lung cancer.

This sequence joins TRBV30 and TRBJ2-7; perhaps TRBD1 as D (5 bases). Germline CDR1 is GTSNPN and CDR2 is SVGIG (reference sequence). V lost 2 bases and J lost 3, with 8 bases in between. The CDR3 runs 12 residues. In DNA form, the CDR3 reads TGTGCCTGGAGTCCCCAGGGCTACGAGCAGTACTTC. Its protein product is CAWSPQGYEQYF. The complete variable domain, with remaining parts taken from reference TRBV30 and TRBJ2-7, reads SQTIHQWPATLVQPVGSPLSLECTVEGTSNPNLYWYRQAAGRGLQLLFYSVGIGQISSEVPQNLSASRPQDRQFILSSKKLLLSDSGFYLCAWSPQGYEQYFGPGTRLTVT.

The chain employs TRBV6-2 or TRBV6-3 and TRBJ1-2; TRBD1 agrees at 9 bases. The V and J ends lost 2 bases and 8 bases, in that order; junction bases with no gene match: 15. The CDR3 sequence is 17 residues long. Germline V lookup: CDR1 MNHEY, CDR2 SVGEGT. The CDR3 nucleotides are TGTGCCAGCAGTTACACTCCGACGGGACAGGGATATCAAGGCTACACCTTC. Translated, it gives CASSYTPTGQGYQGYTF.

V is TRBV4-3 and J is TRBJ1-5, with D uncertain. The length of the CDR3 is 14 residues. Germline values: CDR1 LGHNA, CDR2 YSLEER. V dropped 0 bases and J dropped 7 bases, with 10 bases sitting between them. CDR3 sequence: CASSQERGGQPQHF. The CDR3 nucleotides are TGCGCCAGCAGCCAAGAAAGAGGAGGACAGCCCCAGCATTTT.

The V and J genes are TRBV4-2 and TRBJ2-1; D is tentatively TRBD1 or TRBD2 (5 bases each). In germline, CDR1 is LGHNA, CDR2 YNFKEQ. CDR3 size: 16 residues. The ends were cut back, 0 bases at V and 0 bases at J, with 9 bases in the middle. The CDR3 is CASSQDWGSSYNEQFF. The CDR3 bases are TGTGCCAGCAGCCAAGATTGGGGGAGCTCCTACAATGAGCAGTTCTTC.

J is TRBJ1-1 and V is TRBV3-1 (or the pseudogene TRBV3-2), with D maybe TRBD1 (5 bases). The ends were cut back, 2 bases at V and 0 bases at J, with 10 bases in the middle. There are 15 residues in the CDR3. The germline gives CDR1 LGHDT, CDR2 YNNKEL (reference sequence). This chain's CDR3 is CASSQWGIMNTEAFF. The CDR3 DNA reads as TGTGCCAGCAGCCAATGGGGGATAATGAACACTGAAGCTTTCTTT.

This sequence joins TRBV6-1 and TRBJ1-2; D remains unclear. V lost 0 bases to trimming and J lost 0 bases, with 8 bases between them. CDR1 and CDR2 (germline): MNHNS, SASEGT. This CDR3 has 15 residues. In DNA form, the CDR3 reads TGTGCCAGCAGTGAAGCGAAGGGTTCTAACTATGGCTACACCTTC. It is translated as CASSEAKGSNYGYTF.

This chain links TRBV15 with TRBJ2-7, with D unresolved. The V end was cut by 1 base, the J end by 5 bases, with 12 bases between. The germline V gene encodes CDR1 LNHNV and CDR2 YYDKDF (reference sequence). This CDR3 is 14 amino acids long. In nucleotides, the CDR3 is TGTGCCACCAGCAGAGGGATCCGGTTCCACGAGCAGTACTTC. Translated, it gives CATSRGIRFHEQYF.

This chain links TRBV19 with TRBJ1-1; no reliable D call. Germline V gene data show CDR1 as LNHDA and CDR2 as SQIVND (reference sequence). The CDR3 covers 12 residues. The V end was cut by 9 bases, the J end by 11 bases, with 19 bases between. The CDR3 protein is CASQDVLGRAFF. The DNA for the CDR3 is TGTGCCAGCCAAGACGTTCTCGGTCGGGCTTTCTTT.

CDR3 nucleotides: TGCGCCAGCAGCAGGACCGGGACAGGGGCTGGAAACACCATATATTTT. Its translation is CASSRTGTGAGNTIYF. The rearrangement links TRBV5-1 to TRBJ1-3; 10 nucleotides match TRBD1. The CDR3 spans 16 residues. Germline CDR1 is SGHRS and CDR2 is YFSETQ. V lost 4 bases to trimming and J lost 2 bases; unmatched junction nucleotides: 6. The full variable domain, in which reference TRBV5-1 and TRBJ1-3 provide the parts outside the CDR3, is KAGVTQTPRYLIKTRGQQVTLSCSPISGHRSVSWYQQTPGQGLQFLFEYFSETQRNKGNFPGRFSGRQFSNSRSEMNVSTLELGDSALYLCASSRTGTGAGNTIYFGEGSWLTVV.

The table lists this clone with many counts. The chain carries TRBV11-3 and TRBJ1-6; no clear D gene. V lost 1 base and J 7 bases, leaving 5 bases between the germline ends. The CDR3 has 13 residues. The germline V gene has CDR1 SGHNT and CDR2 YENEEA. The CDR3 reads CASSLGPNSPLHF. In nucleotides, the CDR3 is TGTGCCAGCAGCTTAGGGCCGAATTCACCCCTCCACTTT.

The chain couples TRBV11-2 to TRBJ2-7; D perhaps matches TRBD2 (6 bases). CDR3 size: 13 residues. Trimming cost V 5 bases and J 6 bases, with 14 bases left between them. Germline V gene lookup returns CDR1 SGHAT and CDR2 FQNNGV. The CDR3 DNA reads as TGTGCCAGCAGCCCTCGACTAGTTGGCGAGCAGTACTTC. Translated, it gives CASSPRLVGEQYF.

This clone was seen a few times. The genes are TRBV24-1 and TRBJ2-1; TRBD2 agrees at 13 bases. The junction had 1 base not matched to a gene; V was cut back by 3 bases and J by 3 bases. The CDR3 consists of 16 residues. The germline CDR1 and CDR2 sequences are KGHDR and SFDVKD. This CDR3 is CATSDGTSGVYNEQFF. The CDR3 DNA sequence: TGTGCCACCAGTGATGGGACTAGCGGGGTCTACAATGAGCAGTTCTTC.

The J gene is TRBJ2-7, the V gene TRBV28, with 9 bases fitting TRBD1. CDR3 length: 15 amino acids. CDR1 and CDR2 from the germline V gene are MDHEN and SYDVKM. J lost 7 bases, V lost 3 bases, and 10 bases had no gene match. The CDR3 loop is CASSFAGQGSEEQYF. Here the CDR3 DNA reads TGTGCCAGCAGTTTCGCGGGACAGGGTTCTGAGGAGCAGTACTTC.

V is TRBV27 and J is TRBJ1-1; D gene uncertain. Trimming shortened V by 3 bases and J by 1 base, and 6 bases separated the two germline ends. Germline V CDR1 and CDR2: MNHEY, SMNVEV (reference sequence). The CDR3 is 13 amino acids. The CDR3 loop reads CASSFRANTEAFF. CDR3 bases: TGTGCCAGCAGTTTTCGGGCGAACACTGAAGCTTTCTTT.

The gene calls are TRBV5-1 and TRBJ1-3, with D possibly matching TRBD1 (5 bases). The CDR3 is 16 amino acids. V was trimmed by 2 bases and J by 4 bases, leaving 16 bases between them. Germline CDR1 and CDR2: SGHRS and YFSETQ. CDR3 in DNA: TGCGCCAGCAGCTTCGGATTCGGGGGAAGGGGAAACACCATATATTTT. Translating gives CASSFGFGGRGNTIYF.

The CDR3 here is CASSGEVGNQPQHF. CDR3 sequence (DNA): TGTGCCAGTTCCGGGGAGGTGGGCAATCAGCCCCAGCATTTT. The V call is TRBV2, the J call TRBJ1-5; D is uncertain. Germline V gene lookup returns CDR1 SNHLY and CDR2 FYNNEI. The CDR3 extends over 14 amino acids. V dropped 9 bases and J dropped 2 bases, with 14 bases sitting between them.

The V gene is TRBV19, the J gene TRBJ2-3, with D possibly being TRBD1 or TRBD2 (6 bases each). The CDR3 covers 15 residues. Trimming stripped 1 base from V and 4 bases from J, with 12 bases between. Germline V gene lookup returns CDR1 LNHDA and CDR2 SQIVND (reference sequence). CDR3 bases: TGTGCCAGTAGTATAGGTCCGGGGGCGGCAGATACGCAGTATTTT. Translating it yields CASSIGPGAADTQYF.

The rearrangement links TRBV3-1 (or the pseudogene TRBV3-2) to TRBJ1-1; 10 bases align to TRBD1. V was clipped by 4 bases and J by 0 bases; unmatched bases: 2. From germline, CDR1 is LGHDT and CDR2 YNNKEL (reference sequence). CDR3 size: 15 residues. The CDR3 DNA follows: TGTGCCAGCAGCCCAGGGACAGGGGTGAACACTGAAGCTTTCTTT. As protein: CASSPGTGVNTEAFF.